A selection of T cell receptor beta chains follows, all from one sample in a study of human T cells and chemical hapten exposure. Via MiXCR, TCRdb re-called the RACE reads, giving one row per CDR3 protein. The table includes a few hundred thousand distinct CDR3 sequences, just under 6.5% detected once. The sequences come from whole blood, collected in connection with sensitization to the hapten diphenylcyclopropenone (DPC). These receptors were collected from a woman younger than 35 with alopecia areata. Some clones in this sample may be carry-over from other donors' samples. Both conserved end residues are part of each CDR3.

J: TRBJ2-7; V: TRBV10-3; CDR3: CAISEGTLLYEQYF
J: TRBJ2-1; V: TRBV7-2; CDR3: CASSLGPSMRTWANEQFF
J: TRBJ2-3; V: TRBV4-3; CDR3: CARSQLTGTDTQYF
J: TRBJ2-5; V: TRBV24-1; CDR3: CATSDSERGETQYF
J: TRBJ2-2; V: TRBV28; CDR3: CASRLAENTGELFF
J: TRBJ2-2; V: TRBV5-1; CDR3: CASSRDSDLELFF
J: TRBJ2-3; V: TRBV7-2; CDR3: CASSLRGARSTDTQYF
J: TRBJ2-1; V: TRBV6-6; CDR3: CASSYAGGGEQFF
J: TRBJ2-3; V: TRBV6-2/TRBV6-3; CDR3: CASSLRQGRTDTQYF
J: TRBJ2-3; V: TRBV6-6; CDR3: CASSYSYGTGVTDTQYF
J: TRBJ2-1; V: TRBV12-3/TRBV12-4; CDR3: CASSSGLWGEQFF
J: TRBJ1-1; V: TRBV27; CDR3: CASSKTGATEAFF
J: TRBJ2-1; V: TRBV11-1; CDR3: CASSLGIAGEYNEQFF
J: TRBJ2-3; V: TRBV28; CDR3: CASSQRGGTDTQYF
J: TRBJ1-2; V: TRBV29-1; CDR3: CSVEGFRQGLFGDGYTF
J: TRBJ2-3; V: TRBV7-3; CDR3: CASSPGNSGDTDTQYF
J: TRBJ1-5; V: TRBV6-5; CDR3: CASRPSRVVSNQPQHF
J: TRBJ1-1; V: TRBV7-9; CDR3: CASSRVQPRGEAFF
J: TRBJ1-6; V: TRBV7-8; CDR3: CASSPRDTTNSPLHF
J: TRBJ1-3; V: TRBV7-9; CDR3: CASSWDRTAFGNTIYF
J: TRBJ2-4; V: TRBV6-5; CDR3: CASSYGGTGAGAKNIQYF
J: TRBJ1-2; V: TRBV2; CDR3: CASSEDNYGYTF
J: TRBJ2-3; V: TRBV7-2; CDR3: CASSLPVSYTDTQYF
J: TRBJ1-5; V: TRBV24-1; CDR3: CATSGVRSNQPQHF
J: TRBJ1-4; V: TRBV7-9; CDR3: CASSLDLSQNEKLFF
J: TRBJ1-4; V: TRBV6-5; CDR3: CASSKPALGGIIEKLFF
J: TRBJ2-7; V: TRBV27; CDR3: CASSPRDRGRYEQYF
J: TRBJ2-1; V: TRBV12-3/TRBV12-4; CDR3: CASSFYGNSYNEQFF
J: TRBJ2-7; V: TRBV10-3; CDR3: CAISDYRSGYEQYF
J: TRBJ2-7; V: TRBV20-1; CDR3: CSARDFGTDFYEQYF
J: TRBJ2-5; V: TRBV6-2/TRBV6-3; CDR3: CASSQPLAGGNQETQYF
J: TRBJ1-4; V: TRBV7-9; CDR3: CASSPSGGNEKLFF
J: TRBJ1-2; V: TRBV7-8; CDR3: CASSLEYALRPQGANGYTF
J: TRBJ1-6; V: TRBV6-1; CDR3: CASSELLVSNSPLHF
J: TRBJ2-1; V: TRBV3-1; CDR3: CASSRTGGNNEQFF
J: TRBJ2-6; V: TRBV7-9; CDR3: CASSPLPVSGLLLSGANVLTF
J: TRBJ1-4; V: TRBV14; CDR3: CASSPHTGDYEKLFF
J: TRBJ1-1; V: TRBV3-1; CDR3: CASSPREGMEAFF
J: TRBJ1-6; V: TRBV3-1; CDR3: CASSHGQGNSPLHF
J: TRBJ2-3; V: TRBV2; CDR3: CASRETGPTDTQYF
J: TRBJ2-3; V: TRBV24-1; CDR3: CATSEPSGPTDTQYF
J: TRBJ2-5; V: TRBV29-1; CDR3: CSVDRRRCYF
J: TRBJ2-3; V: TRBV28; CDR3: CASSEGLARSTDTQYF
J: TRBJ2-6; V: TRBV13; CDR3: CASSLGGTVASIGANVLTF
J: TRBJ1-1; V: TRBV7-3; CDR3: CASSLRGLGTEAFF
J: TRBJ2-1; V: TRBV11-1; CDR3: CASSNRDSKGNEQFF
J: TRBJ1-1; V: TRBV5-1; CDR3: CASSLYGTEGSTEAFF
J: TRBJ1-1; V: TRBV29-1; CDR3: CSVEAPAYTEAFF
J: TRBJ1-2; V: TRBV2; CDR3: CARGREGANYGYTF
J: TRBJ2-5; V: TRBV5-1; CDR3: CASSTDWGETQYF
J: TRBJ2-1; V: TRBV11-2; CDR3: CASNSGQPPNNEQFF
J: TRBJ2-7; V: TRBV27; CDR3: CASSSRTRQYEQYF
J: TRBJ1-1; V: TRBV10-3; CDR3: CATRRREGNTEAFF
J: TRBJ2-7; V: TRBV29-1; CDR3: CSVADQVSYEQYF
J: TRBJ2-3; V: TRBV6-2/TRBV6-3; CDR3: CASSYFQGSTDTQYF